These T cell receptor beta chains were read from a single sample in a study of CD8 T cells in ankylosing spondylitis. TCRdb re-derived calls from the 5' RACE reads in MiXCR, one entry per CDR3 protein. The sample shows 150,000 to 200,000 distinct CDR3 sequences, around 8.9% of them seen only once. The sequencing sample was made of blood, either unsorted or a sorted T cell fraction (not recorded which). The origin of the receptors is a female donor with ankylosing spondylitis or in good health (not recorded which). Both conserved end residues are part of each CDR3. The order of the fields is V gene, J gene, clone size, D gene, CDR3 DNA, CDR3 protein. A D gene is named only where the DNA matches it firmly. The size of a clone is reported for some rows only, either as once, few or many, or as a class for expanded clones.

TRBV6-5	TRBJ2-3	.	.	TGTGCCAGCAGTTACGGGCCTAACACAGATACGCAGTATTTT	CASSYGPNTDTQYF
TRBV5-1	TRBJ2-7	few	.	TGCGCCAGCAGCGCGGTGAACTACGAGCAGTACTTC	CASSAVNYEQYF
TRBV5-1	TRBJ2-3	.	.	TGCGCCAGCCGCGAGGGAAGCGGCCTGACAGATACGCAGTATTTT	CASREGSGLTDTQYF
TRBV19	TRBJ1-5	.	TRBD1	TGTGCCAGTAGTATTGGACAGGGAATGAATCAGCCCCAGCATTTT	CASSIGQGMNQPQHF
TRBV3-1	TRBJ2-3	.	TRBD2	TGTGCCAGCATCGAAGCGGGGGACACAGATACGCAGTATTTT	CASIEAGDTDTQYF
TRBV27	TRBJ2-3	few	.	TGTGCCAGCAGGCACTTCCGCACAGATACGCAGTATTTT	CASRHFRTDTQYF
TRBV7-2	TRBJ1-3	.	TRBD1	TGTGCCAGCAGCCGACTCGGGACAGGGAACACCATATATTTT	CASSRLGTGNTIYF
TRBV28	TRBJ2-5	few	TRBD1	TGTGCCAGCAGTTTTCTCGGGACAGATAAAGAGACCCAGTACTTC	CASSFLGTDKETQYF
TRBV12-3/TRBV12-4	TRBJ1-2	few	TRBD1	TGTGCCAGCATTCCTTCTGACAGGGGGCTTAACTATGGCTACACCTTC	CASIPSDRGLNYGYTF
TRBV19	TRBJ1-1	few	.	TGTGCCAGTAGTGAAGACAGCATCTTCCCTGAAGCTTTCTTT	CASSEDSIFPEAFF
TRBV14	TRBJ1-1	few	.	TGTGCCAGCAGCCAAGGACTGTACACTGAAGCTTTCTTT	CASSQGLYTEAFF
TRBV20-1	TRBJ2-1	.	TRBD2	TGCGGGGGAAACCCTAGCGGGACTTACAATGAGCAGTTCTTC	CGGNPSGTYNEQFF
TRBV9	TRBJ2-5	few	TRBD2	TGTGCCAGCAGCGTAGGGGCCCGATTGACTAGCGGCCCTGGGGAGACCCAGTACTTC	CASSVGARLTSGPGETQYF
TRBV2	TRBJ2-2	few	TRBD2	TGTGCCAGCAGTGAATGGGCGGGAGGGAGCACCGGGGAGCTGTTTTTT	CASSEWAGGSTGELFF
TRBV27	TRBJ1-1	.	TRBD1	TGTGCCAGCAGTTTAATGGGACAGAGGGGAGGTGAAGCTTTCTTT	CASSLMGQRGGEAFF
TRBV7-9	TRBJ2-7	.	.	TGTCGCTTGAGGTCGATAACCTACGAGCAGTACTTC	CRLRSITYEQYF
TRBV27	TRBJ1-4	few	.	TGTGCCAGCAAGAGGGGGGAACGAAATGAAAAACTGTTTTTT	CASKRGERNEKLFF
TRBV4-2	TRBJ2-7	few	.	TGTGCCAGCAGCCAAGAAGTCGAGGGACCATACGAGCAGTACTTC	CASSQEVEGPYEQYF
TRBV19	TRBJ2-7	few	.	TGTGCCAGTACCCGGACCGCGGGCACCCCAGGGACCATATACGAGCAGTACTTC	CASTRTAGTPGTIYEQYF
TRBV11-1	TRBJ2-7	.	.	TGTGCCAGCAGCCTCCAGCACACCTACGAGCAGTACTTC	CASSLQHTYEQYF
TRBV9	TRBJ2-5	.	TRBD2	TGTGCCAGCAGCGTAAGCGGGACTAGCGCATCAGGAGAGACCCAGTACTTC	CASSVSGTSASGETQYF
TRBV28	TRBJ2-1	.	.	TGTGCCAGCAGTCCGGATGCCAATGAGCAGTTCTTC	CASSPDANEQFF
TRBV28	TRBJ1-1	many	.	TGTGCCAGCAGTTTATCGGGGGTGCCAACTTGGGGCACTGAAGCTTTCTTT	CASSLSGVPTWGTEAFF
TRBV12-5	TRBJ1-2	many	.	TGTGCTAGTGGTTTAAATCAGGGAGCTGGCTACACCTTC	CASGLNQGAGYTF
TRBV27	TRBJ2-5	.	.	TGTGCCAGCAGTCCGATACAAGAGACCCAGTACTTC	CASSPIQETQYF
TRBV18	TRBJ2-3	many	.	TGTGCCAGCTCACCCCGGGGCAGCAGCACAGATACGCAGTATTTT	CASSPRGSSTDTQYF
TRBV4-1	TRBJ1-1	.	.	TGCGCCAGCAGCCCGCCGGGGGCTGAGGACACTGAAGCTTTCTTT	CASSPPGAEDTEAFF
TRBV12-3/TRBV12-4	TRBJ2-7	many	.	TGTGCCAGCACTTACGGAAACAGGGAGCAGTACTTC	CASTYGNREQYF